Listed here are 23 T cell receptor beta chains from one sample, sequenced in a study of CD8 T cells in ankylosing spondylitis. TCRdb fed the 5' RACE reads into MiXCR, producing one record per CDR3 protein. This sample has approximately 150,000 distinct CDR3 sequences, with around a third found just once. Sequencing was done on a sample of synovial fluid, either unsorted or a sorted T cell fraction (not recorded which). The source of these receptors is a male donor with ankylosing spondylitis.

This clonotype was detected ten times or more. This chain joins TRBV10-3 and TRBJ2-5, with 7 nucleotides matching TRBD2. V shed 2 bases and J 2 bases; nucleotides not matched to a gene: 8. The CDR3 runs to 16 residues. CDR1 and CDR2 (germline): ENHRY, SYGVKD. CDR3 in DNA: TGTGCCATCAGTGAGCCTACCTTGGGGGGGCAAGAGACCCAGTACTTC. It translates to CAISEPTLGGQETQYF.

This clonotype has more than one count but fewer than ten. The CDR3 sequence is CASTAGGNGDTQYF. CDR3 DNA sequence: TGCGCCAGCACCGCAGGGGGGAACGGAGATACGCAGTATTTT. This sequence joins TRBV5-1 and TRBJ2-3; TRBD1 is a possible D gene (7 bases). CDR3 length: 14 residues. The germline V gene encodes CDR1 SGHRS and CDR2 YFSETQ. With 6 bases removed from V and 5 bases from J, the gap between germline ends came to 16 bases.

In nucleotides, the CDR3 is TGCAGTGCTAGTCCAGCGGGAGAGAAGACCCAGTACTTC. The encoded protein is CSASPAGEKTQYF. The gene calls are TRBV20-1 and TRBJ2-5; 8 nucleotides agree with TRBD2. From germline, CDR1 is DFQATT and CDR2 SNEGSKA (reference sequence). The V segment lost 3 bases and the J segment 6 bases; nucleotides outside the gene matches: 6. The CDR3 sequence is 13 residues long.

In its sample, this clonotype was seen a few times. The chain recombines TRBV20-1 with TRBJ2-7, with TRBD1 matching over 10 bases. The CDR3 loop spans 15 amino acids. CDR1 is DFQATT, CDR2 SNEGSKA, per germline (reference sequence). V shed 2 bases, J shed 2 bases, and the junction held 6 bases outside the gene matches. For the CDR3, the DNA is TGCAGTGCTAGATCTCACGGGACAGGGGCCTACGAGCAGTACTTC. The encoded protein is CSARSHGTGAYEQYF.

This clonotype was seen a handful of times. The V call is TRBV20-1, the J call TRBJ2-4, with 15 bases lining up with TRBD2. This CDR3 comprises 17 residues. With 6 bases clipped from V and 0 bases from J, the junction kept 6 bases outside the gene matches. Germline V gives CDR1 DFQATT, CDR2 SNEGSKA (reference sequence). The CDR3 protein is CSAPRTSGGVAKNIQYF. CDR3 nucleotide sequence: TGCAGTGCCCCCAGGACTAGCGGGGGGGTAGCCAAAAACATTCAGTACTTC.

The chain has TRBV10-3 and TRBJ2-3, with a tentative D call TRBD1 (5 bases). The V and J ends lost 0 bases and 5 bases respectively, with 12 bases between them. Germline V gene data show CDR1 as ENHRY and CDR2 as SYGVKD. This CDR3 is 15 amino acids long. Here the CDR3 DNA reads TGTGCCATCAGTGAGTCGATGGGGCTAGGAGATACGCAGTATTTT. The encoded protein is CAISESMGLGDTQYF.

The chain joins TRBV29-1 to TRBJ2-1; D possibly corresponds to TRBD1 (5 bases). CDR1 is SQVTM and CDR2 is ANQGSEA in the germline V gene. This CDR3 spans 14 amino acids. V was trimmed by 2 bases and J by 0 bases, leaving 8 bases between them. CDR3 sequence (DNA): TGCAGCGTTGAATCAGGGAACTCCTACAATGAGCAGTTCTTC. This codes for CSVESGNSYNEQFF.

In nucleotides, the CDR3 is TGTGCCAGCAGACCCCGGGACAGGGGGCTTGTGGGCTTGGATGAGCAGTTCTTC. This sequence encodes CASRPRDRGLVGLDEQFF. The rearrangement joins TRBV5-6 to TRBJ2-1, with 12 bases aligning to TRBD1. Germline-derived CDR1 and CDR2 are SGHDT and YYEEEE. This CDR3 region has 18 residues. The V gene end was trimmed by 5 bases and the J gene end by 8 bases; junction bases not matched to a gene: 17.

V gene TRBV6-1 combines with J gene TRBJ2-1, with 8 bases matching TRBD2. Germline V CDR1 and CDR2: MNHNS, SASEGT. The CDR3 has 14 amino acids. Trimming cost V 4 bases and J 7 bases; bases outside gene matches: 6. CDR3 bases: TGTGCCAGCAGTGGGCGGGGGGCAGGGAATGAGCAGTTCTTC. Translating gives CASSGRGAGNEQFF.

This clonotype was counted many times. This chain connects TRBV20-1 to TRBJ1-5; D is ambiguous. CDR3 size: 16 residues. Germline values: CDR1 DFQATT, CDR2 SNEGSKA (reference sequence). Trimming removed 3 bases at V and 1 base at J, with 16 bases between. The CDR3 DNA follows: TGCAGTGCTAGCGGTTGGGGTTCGTTGAGCAATCAGCCCCAGCATTTT. Its protein product is CSASGWGSLSNQPQHF.

This clonotype occurred a few times. The rearrangement joins TRBV19 to TRBJ1-1; D call uncertain. The CDR3 runs 14 residues. Between the trimmed V and J ends, which lost 5 bases and 3 bases, there was a span of 13 bases. Germline V gives CDR1 LNHDA, CDR2 SQIVND (reference sequence). The CDR3, as DNA: TGTGCCAGTAGTCGTCTGTACGACTACACTGAAGCTTTCTTT. It encodes CASSRLYDYTEAFF.

There are many counts of this clonotype. This sequence joins TRBV7-2 and TRBJ2-3; no definite D call. From germline, CDR1 is SGHTA and CDR2 FQGNSA. V dropped 4 bases and J dropped 2 bases, with 13 bases sitting between them. The length of the CDR3 is 15 residues. The CDR3 bases are TGTGCCAGCAGCTCCTCCTACTTAGACACAGATACGCAGTATTTT. Residues: CASSSSYLDTDTQYF.

This clonotype was seen more than once but under ten times. The CDR3 region has the DNA TGCAGTGCTAGAGCCACTGGACAGGGGGCGTCTGGCTACACCTTC. Amino acids: CSARATGQGASGYTF. The rearrangement links TRBV20-1 to TRBJ1-2; TRBD1 agrees at 11 bases. The CDR3 has 15 amino acids. V shed 1 base, J shed 7 bases, and the junction held 8 bases outside the gene matches. Germline values: CDR1 DFQATT, CDR2 SNEGSKA (reference sequence).

This clonotype was observed many times. The chain is built from TRBV9 and TRBJ2-3, with D hard to call. The V end was cut by 0 bases, the J end by 1 base, with 6 bases between. The length of the CDR3 is 14 residues. Germline CDR1 and CDR2: SGDLS and YYNGEE. CDR3 amino acids: CASSVVGGTDTQYF. CDR3 DNA sequence: TGTGCCAGCAGCGTAGTGGGCGGCACAGATACGCAGTATTTT.

This clonotype was picked up a small number of times. The genes are TRBV3-1 and TRBJ1-2; D gene uncertain. Germline V gene sequence: CDR1 LGHDT, CDR2 YNNKEL (reference sequence). The CDR3 runs to 14 residues. V lost 4 bases, J lost 10 bases, and 19 bases lay in between. CDR3 loop: CASSPLFTRQHYTF. The CDR3 region has the DNA TGTGCCAGCAGCCCCCTATTTACACGTCAACACTACACCTTC.

This clonotype came up many times. The chain has TRBV12-3 or TRBV12-4 and TRBJ1-1, with no clear D. V lost 6 bases and J 2 bases, leaving 10 bases between the germline ends. The length of the CDR3 is 13 residues. CDR3 sequence reads: CASSTESNTEAFF. The CDR3 DNA sequence: TGTGCCAGCAGCACAGAATCCAACACTGAAGCTTTCTTT.

This clonotype appeared many times. This chain joins TRBV20-1 and TRBJ1-2, with D perhaps matching TRBD1 (6 bases). V gave up 6 bases and J gave up 5 bases, with 13 bases separating them. The CDR3 extends over 12 amino acids. CDR1 is DFQATT, CDR2 SNEGSKA, per germline (reference sequence). The CDR3 region has the DNA TGCAGTGCCAGGGGTTACGAGTATGGCTACACCTTC. It is translated as CSARGYEYGYTF.

This chain connects TRBV29-1 to TRBJ1-1; 7 nucleotides agree with TRBD1. The V gene end was trimmed by 5 bases and the J gene end by 11 bases; junction bases not matched to a gene: 11. The CDR3 runs 12 residues. Germline-derived CDR1 and CDR2 are SQVTM and ANQGSEA. The CDR3 coding sequence is TGCAGCGTTCTCATCACGACAGGGAGGGCTTTCTTT. It encodes CSVLITTGRAFF.

The chain joins TRBV16 to TRBJ1-5; D call uncertain. Trimming cost V 0 bases and J 0 bases, with 9 bases left between them. The CDR3 contains 16 residues. Germline loops: CDR1 KGHSY, CDR2 FQNENV. CDR3 region: CASSQSGSDSNQPQHF. The CDR3 region has the DNA TGTGCCAGCAGCCAATCAGGGTCAGATAGCAATCAGCCCCAGCATTTT.

This clonotype was seen at least ten times. The chain couples TRBV6-2 or TRBV6-3 to TRBJ2-7; 12 bases align to TRBD2. Germline CDR1 and CDR2: MNHEY and SVGEGT. The CDR3 extends over 13 amino acids. V shed 6 bases and J 4 bases; nucleotides not matched to a gene: 1. The CDR3 DNA is TGTGCCAGCAGACTAGCGGGGGGATACGAGCAGTACTTC. It encodes CASRLAGGYEQYF.

This chain links TRBV4-2 with TRBJ1-1; weak D call: TRBD1 (5 bases). Between the trimmed V and J ends, which lost 1 base and 8 bases, there was a span of 17 bases. The CDR3 is made up of 15 amino acids. CDR1 is LGHNA and CDR2 is YNFKEQ in the germline V gene. The CDR3 nucleotides are TGTGCCAGCAGCCAAGGGGACGCCGGAACGACGGAAGCTTTCTTT. This sequence encodes CASSQGDAGTTEAFF.

The chain employs TRBV12-3 or TRBV12-4 and TRBJ2-3; the match to TRBD2 covers 13 bases. Germline trimming cut 5 bases from V and 2 bases from J; bases unmatched to any gene: 13. The CDR3 runs 19 residues. The CDR3: CASSTPGLAGRGPTDTQYF. The CDR3 DNA reads TGTGCCAGCAGTACCCCGGGACTAGCGGGAAGAGGACCCACAGATACGCAGTATTTT.

The chain links TRBV5-1 to TRBJ2-5; weak D call: TRBD2 (6 bases). The germline V gene has CDR1 SGHRS and CDR2 YFSETQ. Trimming pared 0 bases from V and 1 base from J, leaving 13 bases between. This CDR3 contains 16 residues. CDR3: CASSLAGSSGQETQYF. CDR3 nucleotides: TGCGCCAGCAGCTTGGCGGGGAGTAGCGGCCAAGAGACCCAGTACTTC.